A single sample is the source of the 8 T cell receptor beta chains below, sequenced in a study of OX40 agonist ivuxolimab in advanced cancers. Profiled with immunoSEQ multiplex PCR; TCRdb holds only in-frame clones, not every one. The sample lists about 35,000 clones; nearly 80% were seen once. The sequencing here drew on CD4+ or CD8+ T cells sorted from blood, taken in a trial of the OX40 agonist ivuxolimab. These receptors originate from an adult with an advanced solid tumor such as melanoma, head and neck, liver or kidney cancer.

This clone was counted a few times. The V and J genes are TRBV6-9 and TRBJ2-5, with D unclear. The germline V gene has CDR1 MNHGY and CDR2 SVAAGI. The ends were cut back, 1 base at V and 7 bases at J, with 22 bases in the middle. The CDR3 is made up of 17 amino acids. The DNA for the CDR3 is TGTGCCAGCAGTTATTTGGGCCTAGGCTACCGACGAGGGACCCAGTACTTC. It encodes CASSYLGLGYRRGTQYF.

The V gene is TRBV18, the J gene TRBJ2-1; 10 nucleotides agree with TRBD1. Losses at the gene ends were 5 bases for V and 9 bases for J; bases not matched to a gene: 10. CDR1 and CDR2 (germline): KGHSH, LQKENI. This CDR3 has 15 residues. CDR3 protein: CASSVGTGDGGEQFF. CDR3 coding DNA: TGTGCCAGCTCAGTCGGGACAGGGGATGGAGGTGAGCAGTTCTTC.

This chain links TRBV4-1 with TRBJ2-5, with 11 bases lining up with TRBD2. This CDR3 has 14 residues. Losses at the gene ends were 4 bases for V and 2 bases for J; bases not matched to a gene: 0. From germline, CDR1 is MGHRA and CDR2 YSYEKL. The CDR3 DNA reads as TGCGCCAGCAGCCTAGCGGGAGGGCAAGAGACCCAGTACTTC. Its protein product is CASSLAGGQETQYF.

V and J are TRBV11-2 and TRBJ2-3; the match to TRBD2 covers 11 bases. Unmatched junction bases numbered 4, after V lost 0 bases and J lost 2 bases. Looked up from germline, CDR1 is SGHAT and CDR2 is FQNNGV. CDR3 length: 17 residues. CDR3 bases: TGTGCCAGCAGCTTAGATAGACTAGCGGGGATCACAGATACGCAGTATTTT. Translation gives CASSLDRLAGITDTQYF.

The chain recombines TRBV10-3 with TRBJ2-7; TRBD1 is a possible D gene (6 bases). Trimming took off 6 bases at V and 9 bases at J, with 18 bases between the two ends. The length of the CDR3 is 13 residues. In germline, CDR1 is ENHRY, CDR2 SYGVKD. CDR3 in DNA: TGTGCCATCAGGGCAGGGGCAACTCCGGGGCAGTACTTC. As protein: CAIRAGATPGQYF.

The chain is built from TRBV28 and TRBJ1-5; D is unresolved. The germline V and J ends were trimmed by 6 bases and 5 bases, with 5 bases remaining between them. From germline, CDR1 is MDHEN and CDR2 SYDVKM. This CDR3 comprises 11 residues. The CDR3 loop reads CASSQDQPQHF. DNA for the CDR3: TGTGCCAGCAGCCAAGATCAGCCCCAGCATTTT.

The chain links TRBV10-2 to TRBJ2-4; D not resolved. V was clipped by 0 bases and J by 2 bases, with 8 bases between them. Per germline, CDR1 WSHSY and CDR2 SAAADI. CDR3 length: 15 residues. This CDR3 reads CASSESDHPKNIQYF. CDR3 bases: TGCGCCAGCAGTGAGTCAGACCATCCCAAAAACATTCAGTACTTC.

The chain uses TRBV7-9 and TRBJ2-3; 9 nucleotides match TRBD2. CDR3 size: 17 residues. V dropped 1 base and J dropped 2; count of bases not matched to a gene: 7. CDR1 is SEHNR and CDR2 is FQNEAQ in the germline V gene (reference sequence). Here the CDR3 DNA reads TGTGCCAGCAGCTTAGAGATGAGCGGGGGGTTCACAGATACGCAGTATTTT. As protein: CASSLEMSGGFTDTQYF.